This is a list of T cell receptor beta chains from one sample in a study of regulatory T cells in long-lasting Graves disease. TCRdb reanalysed the multiplex PCR reads using MiXCR and keeps one entry per CDR3 protein. The sample contains a few hundred thousand distinct CDR3 sequences, 12% of which appear only once. In addition, the sample was reused for a study of T cells in Graves' hyperthyroidism and ophthalmopathy.

The starting material was peripheral blood mononuclear cells (PBMCs), obtained at new diagnosis, from a patient treated with antithyroid drugs. The receptors come from a woman younger than 35 with Graves disease. The CDR3 runs from the conserved cysteine through the conserved F or W. The D gene is left open where the match is weak. Size is omitted from some rows. Given values are once, few, many or a class for expanded clones.

clone size	V gene	D gene	J gene	CDR3 protein	CDR3 DNA
many	TRBV28	TRBD1	TRBJ2-2	CASKTGTDTGELFF	TGTGCCAGCAAAACCGGGACAGACACCGGGGAGCTGTTTTTT
many	TRBV20-1	NA	TRBJ2-5	CSARGPLGGTAETQYF	TGCAGTGCTAGAGGCCCTCTGGGCGGGACGGCAGAGACCCAGTACTTC
many	TRBV7-2	TRBD1	TRBJ1-5	CASRQQGAYNQPQHF	TGTGCCAGCAGACAACAGGGGGCCTACAATCAGCCCCAGCATTTT
few	TRBV9	NA	TRBJ2-3	CASTREIGTDTQYF	TGTGCCAGCACCCGGGAGATTGGCACAGATACGCAGTATTTT
few	TRBV25-1	NA	TRBJ1-1	CASSAPMGESEAFF	TGTGCCAGCAGTGCCCCCATGGGAGAATCTGAAGCTTTCTTT
many	TRBV11-2	TRBD1	TRBJ2-1	CASSFIGTGSFYNEQFF	TGTGCCAGCAGCTTTATCGGGACAGGGAGCTTCTACAATGAGCAGTTCTTC
many	TRBV7-3	NA	TRBJ2-1	CASSLGSGAAISYNEQFF	TGTGCCAGCAGCTTGGGATCCGGGGCGGCAATCTCCTACAATGAGCAGTTCTTC
many	TRBV5-1	TRBD2	TRBJ2-3	CASSRSGTTDTQYF	TGCGCCAGCAGCCGCAGCGGGACCACAGATACGCAGTATTTT
many	TRBV12-3/TRBV12-4	TRBD1	TRBJ1-5	CASSNQPGQGNQPQHF	TGTGCCAGCAGCAACCAACCGGGACAGGGGAATCAGCCCCAGCATTTT
many	TRBV7-2	NA	TRBJ2-1	CASSFLIPNTQIPQFF	TGTGCCAGCAGCTTCCTTATCCCTAATACCCAAATACCGCAGTTCTTC
many	TRBV19	TRBD1	TRBJ1-1	CASRPPGQGISATEAFF	TGTGCCAGTAGGCCCCCGGGACAGGGAATATCGGCCACTGAAGCTTTCTTT
NA	TRBV7-2	NA	TRBJ2-7	CASSPRRVGVTPYEQYF	TGTGCCAGCAGCCCCAGGAGGGTAGGAGTCACCCCCTACGAGCAGTACTTC
few	TRBV7-9	TRBD2	TRBJ2-3	CASSLRVSGRDTQYF	TGTGCCAGCAGCTTACGGGTTAGCGGGAGAGATACGCAGTATTTT
many	TRBV7-2	NA	TRBJ1-2	CASSWTDGYTF	TGTGCCAGCAGCTGGACAGATGGCTACACTTTC
NA	TRBV20-1	NA	TRBJ1-2	CSARFSGTSRGYGYTF	TGCAGTGCTAGATTCAGTGGCACATCGAGGGGCTATGGCTACACCTTC
few	TRBV6-5	TRBD1	TRBJ1-2	CASTYIDRGRHYGYTF	TGTGCCAGCACTTATATCGACAGGGGGCGGCACTATGGCTACACCTTC
many	TRBV7-6	NA	TRBJ2-1	CASSPERALGNEQFF	TGTGCCAGCAGCCCGGAGAGGGCGTTAGGCAATGAGCAGTTCTTC
many	TRBV6-2/TRBV6-3	TRBD1	TRBJ1-4	CASSWTGMLEKLFF	TGTGCCAGCAGTTGGACAGGAATGTTGGAAAAACTGTTTTTT
NA	TRBV2	NA	TRBJ1-5	CASSDTGAYQPQHF	TGTGCCAGCAGTGATACTGGGGCATATCAGCCCCAGCATTTT
many	TRBV12-5	NA	TRBJ2-1	CASGLALDSRSSYNEQFF	TGTGCTAGTGGTTTGGCCCTCGACTCCCGCAGCTCCTACAATGAGCAGTTCTTC
NA	TRBV15	NA	TRBJ2-2	CATSRDHDSNTGELFF	TGTGCCACCAGCAGAGATCACGACAGCAACACCGGGGAGCTGTTTTTT
NA	TRBV6-9	NA	TRBJ1-3	CASSLLFPGPGGNTIYF	TGTGCCAGCAGTTTACTGTTTCCGGGACCCGGGGGGAACACCATATATTTT